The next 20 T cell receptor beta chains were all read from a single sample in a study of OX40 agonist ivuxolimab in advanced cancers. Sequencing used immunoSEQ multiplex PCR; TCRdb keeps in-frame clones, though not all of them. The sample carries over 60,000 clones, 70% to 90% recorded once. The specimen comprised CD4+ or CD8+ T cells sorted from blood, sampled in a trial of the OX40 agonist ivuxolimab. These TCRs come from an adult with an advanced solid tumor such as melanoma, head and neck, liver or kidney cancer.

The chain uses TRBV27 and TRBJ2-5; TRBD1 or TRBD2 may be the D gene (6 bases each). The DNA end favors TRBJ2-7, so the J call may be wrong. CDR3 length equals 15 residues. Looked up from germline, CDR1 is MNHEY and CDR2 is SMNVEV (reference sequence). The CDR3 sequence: CASRLTSEGAYEQYF. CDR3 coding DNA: TGTGCCAGCAGGCTGACGTCGGAGGGGGCCTACGAGCAGTACTTC.

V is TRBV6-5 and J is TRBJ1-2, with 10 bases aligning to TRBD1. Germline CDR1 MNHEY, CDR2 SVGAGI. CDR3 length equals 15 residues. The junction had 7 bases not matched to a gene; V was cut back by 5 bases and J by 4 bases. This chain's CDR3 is CASSARRTGGYGYTF. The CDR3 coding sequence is TGTGCCAGCAGTGCACGAAGGACAGGGGGCTATGGCTACACCTTC.

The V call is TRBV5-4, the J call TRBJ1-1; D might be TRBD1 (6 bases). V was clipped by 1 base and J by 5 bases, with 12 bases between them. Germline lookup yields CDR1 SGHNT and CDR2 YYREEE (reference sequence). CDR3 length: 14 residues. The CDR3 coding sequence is TGTGCCAGCAGCTTGCAGGGGATGGGGACTGAAGCTTTCTTT. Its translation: CASSLQGMGTEAFF.

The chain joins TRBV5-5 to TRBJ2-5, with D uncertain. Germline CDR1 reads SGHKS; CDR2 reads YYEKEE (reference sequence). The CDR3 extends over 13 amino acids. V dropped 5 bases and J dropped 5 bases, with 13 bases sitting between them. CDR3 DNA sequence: TGTGCCAGCAGAGGTAGCATTTTGGAGACCCAGTACTTC. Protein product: CASRGSILETQYF.

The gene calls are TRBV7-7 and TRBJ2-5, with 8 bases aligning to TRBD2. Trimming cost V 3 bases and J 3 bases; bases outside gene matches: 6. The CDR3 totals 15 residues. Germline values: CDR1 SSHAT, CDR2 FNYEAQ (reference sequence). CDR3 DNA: TGTGCCAGCAGCTTGTTAGCGGGACCCGAAGAGACCCAGTACTTC. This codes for CASSLLAGPEETQYF. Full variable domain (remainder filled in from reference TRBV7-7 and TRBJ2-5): GAGVSQSPRYKVTKRGQDVTLRCDPISSHATLYWYQQALGQGPEFLTYFNYEAQPDKSGLPSDRFSAERPEGSISTLTIQRTEQRDSAMYRCASSLLAGPEETQYFGPGTRLLVL.

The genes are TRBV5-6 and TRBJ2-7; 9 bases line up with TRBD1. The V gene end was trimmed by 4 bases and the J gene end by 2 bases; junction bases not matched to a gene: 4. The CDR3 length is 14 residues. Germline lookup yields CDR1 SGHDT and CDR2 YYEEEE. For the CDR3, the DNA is TGTGCCAGCAGCAATGGACAGGGGACCTACGAGCAGTACGTC. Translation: CASSNGQGTYEQYV.

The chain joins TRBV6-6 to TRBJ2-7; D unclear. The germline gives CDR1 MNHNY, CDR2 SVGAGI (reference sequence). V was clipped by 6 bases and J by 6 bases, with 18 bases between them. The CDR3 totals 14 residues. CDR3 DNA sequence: TGTGCCAGCAGCCAACCATTCCGCCGCGGCGAGCAGTACTTC. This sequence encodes CASSQPFRRGEQYF.

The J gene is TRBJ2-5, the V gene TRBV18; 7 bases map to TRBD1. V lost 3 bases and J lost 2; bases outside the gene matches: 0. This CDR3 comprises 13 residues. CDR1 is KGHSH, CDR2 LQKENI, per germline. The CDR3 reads CASSPGQQETQYF. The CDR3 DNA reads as TGTGCCAGCTCACCGGGACAGCAAGAGACCCAGTACTTC.

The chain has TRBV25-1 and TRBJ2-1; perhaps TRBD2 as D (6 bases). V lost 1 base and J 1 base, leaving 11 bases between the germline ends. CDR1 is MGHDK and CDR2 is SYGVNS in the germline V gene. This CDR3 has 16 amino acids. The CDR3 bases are TGTGCCAGCAGTGAATTCTCGGGACTGTCCTACAATGAGCAGTTCTTC. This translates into CASSEFSGLSYNEQFF.

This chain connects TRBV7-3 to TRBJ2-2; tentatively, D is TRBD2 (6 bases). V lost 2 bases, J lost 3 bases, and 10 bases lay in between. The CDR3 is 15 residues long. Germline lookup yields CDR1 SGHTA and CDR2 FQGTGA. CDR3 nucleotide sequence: TGTGCCAGCAGCTTAGGCGGGATGGACACCGGGGAGCTGTTTTTT. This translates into CASSLGGMDTGELFF.

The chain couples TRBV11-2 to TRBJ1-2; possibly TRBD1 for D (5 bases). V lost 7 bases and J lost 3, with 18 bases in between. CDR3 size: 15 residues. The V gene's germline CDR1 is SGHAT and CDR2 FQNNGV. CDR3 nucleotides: TGTGCCAGCACCCCTCCGCCAGGGTCCCACTATGGCTACACCTTC. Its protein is CASTPPPGSHYGYTF.

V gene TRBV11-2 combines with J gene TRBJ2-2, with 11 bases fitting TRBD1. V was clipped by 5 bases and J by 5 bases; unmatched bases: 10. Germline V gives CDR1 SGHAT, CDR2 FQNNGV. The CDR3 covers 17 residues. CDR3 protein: CASSPGQGAFGTGELFF. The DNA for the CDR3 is TGTGCCAGCAGCCCCGGACAGGGGGCGTTTGGGACCGGGGAGCTGTTTTTT.

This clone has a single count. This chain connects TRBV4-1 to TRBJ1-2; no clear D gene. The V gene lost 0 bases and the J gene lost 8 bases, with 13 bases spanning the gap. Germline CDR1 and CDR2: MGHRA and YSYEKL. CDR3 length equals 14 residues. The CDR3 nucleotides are TGCGCCAGCAGCCAAGATTCGGGAGGAAGGGGCTACACCTTC. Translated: CASSQDSGGRGYTF.

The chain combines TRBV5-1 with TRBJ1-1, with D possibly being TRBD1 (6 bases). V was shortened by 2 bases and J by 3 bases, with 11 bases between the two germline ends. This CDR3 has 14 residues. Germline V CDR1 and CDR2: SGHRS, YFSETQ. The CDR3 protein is CASSLQGGDTEAFF. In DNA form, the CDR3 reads TGCGCCAGCAGCTTACAGGGTGGGGACACTGAAGCTTTCTTT. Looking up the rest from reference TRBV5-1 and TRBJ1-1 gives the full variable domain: KAGVTQTPRYLIKTRGQQVTLSCSPISGHRSVSWYQQTPGQGLQFLFEYFSETQRNKGNFPGRFSGRQFSNSRSEMNVSTLELGDSALYLCASSLQGGDTEAFFGQGTRLTVV.

CDR3 protein: CASRRLAGGIYNEQFF. CDR3 in DNA: TGTGCCAGCAGGCGACTAGCGGGAGGGATCTACAATGAGCAGTTCTTC. The chain uses TRBV27 and TRBJ2-1; the match to TRBD2 covers 14 bases. Trimming at V came to 6 bases and at J to 3 bases, leaving 4 bases not matched to a gene. The length of the CDR3 is 16 residues. The germline V gene encodes CDR1 MNHEY and CDR2 SMNVEV (reference sequence).

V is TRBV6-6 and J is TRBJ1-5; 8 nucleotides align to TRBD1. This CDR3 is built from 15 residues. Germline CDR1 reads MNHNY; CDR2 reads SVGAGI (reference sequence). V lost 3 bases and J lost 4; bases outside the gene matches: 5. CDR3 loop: CASSYWGQANQPQHF. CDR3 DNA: TGTGCCAGCAGTTATTGGGGACAGGCAAATCAGCCCCAGCATTTT.

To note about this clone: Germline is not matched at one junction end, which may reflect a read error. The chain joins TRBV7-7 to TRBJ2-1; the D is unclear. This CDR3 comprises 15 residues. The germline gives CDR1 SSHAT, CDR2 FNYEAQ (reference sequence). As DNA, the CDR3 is TGTGCTAGCAGCCCGAGGCGGAGCTCCTACAATGAGCAGTTCTTC. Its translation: CASSPRRSSYNEQFF. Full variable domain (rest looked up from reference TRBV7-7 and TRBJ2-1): GAGVSQSPRYKVTKRGQDVTLRCDPISSHATLYWYQQALGQGPEFLTYFNYEAQPDKSGLPSDRFSAERPEGSISTLTIQRTEQRDSAMYRCASSPRRSSYNEQFFGPGTRLTVL.

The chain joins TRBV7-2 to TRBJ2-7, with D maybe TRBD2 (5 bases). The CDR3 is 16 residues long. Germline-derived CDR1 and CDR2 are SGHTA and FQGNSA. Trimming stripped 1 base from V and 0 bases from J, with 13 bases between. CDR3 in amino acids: CASSLDPMAGSYEQYF. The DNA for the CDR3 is TGTGCCAGCAGCTTAGACCCAATGGCGGGCTCCTACGAGCAGTACTTC.

This chain's CDR3 is CASSLGSGVADTQYF. The CDR3 region has the DNA TGCGCCAGCAGCTTGGGGTCGGGAGTGGCAGATACGCAGTATTTT. This chain uses TRBV5-1 with TRBJ2-3, with D possibly being TRBD2 (6 bases). CDR3 size: 15 residues. The V end lost 0 bases, the J end lost 4 bases, and 12 bases lay between the germline ends. Germline V gives CDR1 SGHRS, CDR2 YFSETQ.

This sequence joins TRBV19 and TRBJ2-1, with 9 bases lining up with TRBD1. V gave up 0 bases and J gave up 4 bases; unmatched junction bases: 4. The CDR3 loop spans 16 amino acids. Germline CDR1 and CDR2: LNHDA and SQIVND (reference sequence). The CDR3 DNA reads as TGTGCCAGTAGTATAGAACTGACAGGGGGATACAATGAGCAGTTCTTC. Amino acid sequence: CASSIELTGGYNEQFF.